The clone carrying this T cell receptor (beta chain) has a count of ten or more. Its specificity is unknown. These data originate in a study of shared clonotypes between healthy human individuals. Study conclusions and caveats: Few donors limited the genetic and exposure-history diversity represented.

Execution of the assay was at deep level. It was across several immunoSEQ plates that each subset's genomic DNA was evenly split. Per the original methods: Owing to the provision of junction-only sequences devoid of quality scores by immunoSEQ, filtering differed. Sequencing was performed with immunoSEQ multiplex PCR; in TCRdb, only in-frame clones are kept and a portion is missing. V, J and clone size reflect that table, while D and trimming were determined from the DNA. The data contain some 92,000 clones, around half of them seen just once; the ten biggest clones take up about 15%. Unmatched junction bases numbered 8, after V lost 5 bases and J lost 3 bases. This CDR3 has 16 residues. Germline V lookup: CDR1 LGHNA, CDR2 YNFKEQ.

The sequenced sample was PBMCs. The receptor comes from a woman aged 40 to 55 in good health. Some clones in this sample may be carry-over from other donors' samples. V and J are TRBV4-2 and TRBJ2-1; TRBD1 matches 9 bases. The CDR3 region is CASSGSSGQGYNEQFF. Written as DNA, the CDR3 is TGTGCCAGCAGCGGCTCCTCGGGACAGGGCTACAATGAGCAGTTCTTC.